This T cell receptor (beta chain) was observed in a study of T cells expressing NK-cell markers. Looking at the study overall: Sequencing of TCR beta repertoires drew on sorted CD3+CD56+NKG2C+, CD3+CD56+NKG2C- and CD3+CD56-NKG2C+ T cells.

The germline CDR1 and CDR2 sequences are SGDLS and YYNGEE. The CDR3 is made up of 14 amino acids. A remark on this clonotype: Its antigen is currently unknown.

Synthesis of TCR beta cDNA relied on 5'RACE template switching carrying UMIs. Each CDR3 protein gets one entry in TCRdb, which reprocessed the 5' RACE reads and gives no DNA. The sample's table shows roughly 390,000 distinct CDR3 sequences. Study-wide findings and caveats: In several donors, dominant clonotypes made up about 28.3-65% of CD3+CD56-NKG2C+ cells. Roughly 6 donors had dominant NKG2C+ clonotypes that comprised about 1.0-8% of their CD8+ T cells.

The TCR sequence derives from a man aged 18 to 69 in good health. Sequenced input: blood T cells: a sorted CD56 or NKG2C T cell subset, CD4+ or CD8+ T cells, or bulk PBMC T cells (not recorded which). The chain links TRBV9 to TRBJ2-3. The CDR3 reads CASSVEVAWDTQYF. The variable domain in full, with the rest retrieved from reference TRBV9 and TRBJ2-3, is DSGVTQTPKHLITATGQRVTLRCSPRSGDLSVYWYQQSLDQGLQFLIQYYNGEERAKGNILERFSAQQFPDLHSELNLSSLELGDSALYFCASSVEVAWDTQYFGPGTRLTVL.